The rows below give T cell receptor beta chains drawn from one sample of a study of identical twins. TCRdb passed the 5' RACE reads through MiXCR, listing each CDR3 protein once. This table has about 720,000 distinct CDR3 sequences, 8.5% to 9.5% appearing once. The data were also submitted as part of a second study, on yellow fever vaccine responses in identical twins.

Sequenced material: PBMCs. All receptors derive from a woman aged 18-35 years in good health. Both conserved end residues are part of each CDR3. A D gene is named only where the DNA matches it firmly.

v_call,d_call,cdr3_length,j_call,cdr3_aa
TRBV5-1,-,14,TRBJ2-7,CASSLFPGYYEQYF
TRBV29-1,-,14,TRBJ2-7,CSASGRGQTYEQYF
TRBV4-2,TRBD2,16,TRBJ2-5,CASSPLGLAEQETQYF
TRBV29-1,TRBD2,15,TRBJ2-2,CSAVAGGRFDGELFF
TRBV20-1,-,11,TRBJ1-5,CSASEGQPQHF
TRBV20-1,-,14,TRBJ1-5,CSAPTRGGNQPQHF
TRBV6-5,-,14,TRBJ2-1,CASSYSPSANEQFF
TRBV7-8,-,16,TRBJ2-7,CASSPYPVPRGWEQYF
TRBV15,-,16,TRBJ1-6,CATSTRQNLGHSPLHF
TRBV4-2,-,16,TRBJ2-2,CASSQMGAQDTGELFF
TRBV7-8,TRBD1,19,TRBJ1-2,CASSPHYPTGAYINYGYTF
TRBV20-1,TRBD2,15,TRBJ2-5,CSGSLAGGPQETQYF
TRBV3-1,-,16,TRBJ1-1,CASSQKGSRTNTEAFF
TRBV4-2,TRBD2,18,TRBJ2-2,CASSQELGGGAPTGELFF
TRBV9,TRBD1,17,TRBJ2-2,CASSPHGTGANTGELFF
TRBV7-9,-,14,TRBJ1-2,CASSLVQIQEGYTF
TRBV2,-,13,TRBJ1-1,CASSEAMGSEAFF
TRBV14,TRBD1,14,TRBJ2-1,CASLARQGDNEQFF
TRBV12-3/TRBV12-4,TRBD1,14,TRBJ2-5,CASSHNGQGRTQYF
TRBV10-3,-,14,TRBJ2-3,CAIRIDSTTDTQYF
TRBV2,TRBD2,16,TRBJ2-3,CASSARPGLGTDTQYF
TRBV14,-,13,TRBJ2-5,CASSHRVSETQYF
TRBV7-3,-,14,TRBJ2-1,CASSFTDRGGTKFF
TRBV6-2/TRBV6-3,TRBD2,16,TRBJ2-1,CASSYYLAGAPGEQFF
TRBV5-1,-,14,TRBJ2-7,CASSPSSESYEQYF
TRBV3-1,TRBD1,15,TRBJ1-4,CASSQWDRLNEKLFF
TRBV5-1,TRBD1,12,TRBJ2-7,CASRGQGDEQYF
TRBV18,TRBD1,15,TRBJ2-7,CASEFRGTGGDEQYF
TRBV20-1,-,14,TRBJ2-7,CSARDIRGSYEQYF
TRBV29-1,-,14,TRBJ2-7,CSVETGEGTYEQYF
TRBV6-2/TRBV6-3,-,12,TRBJ2-5,CASSFPWETQYF
TRBV6-1,TRBD1,13,TRBJ1-2,CASSDLQGRGYTF
TRBV27,TRBD1,13,TRBJ1-1,CASRDREGTEAFF
TRBV28,-,15,TRBJ2-7,CASSPRGRGLPEQYF
TRBV21-1,-,15,TRBJ2-4,CASSIEPAAKNIQYF
TRBV21-1,-,15,TRBJ2-1,CASKWEETRLNEQFF
TRBV5-8,-,15,TRBJ2-7,CASSLVVTSPYEQYF
TRBV5-6,-,15,TRBJ2-7,CASSLRGLSSYEQYF
TRBV2,TRBD2,15,TRBJ2-5,CASSQIAGGQETQYF
TRBV27,TRBD2,15,TRBJ2-7,CASSLFAGGPLEQYF
TRBV12-3/TRBV12-4,-,12,TRBJ2-7,CASSFGNYEQYF
TRBV29-1,-,12,TRBJ2-1,CSVEIGKNEQFF
TRBV29-1,-,14,TRBJ2-5,CSVEDRGRGETQYF
TRBV3-1,TRBD1,15,TRBJ2-7,CASSRGQGIFGEQYF
TRBV20-1,-,13,TRBJ1-2,CSARDAGNYGYTF
TRBV3-1,TRBD2,15,TRBJ2-7,CASSQDLELADEQYF
TRBV7-6,-,14,TRBJ2-3,CASSYGTPPDTQYF
TRBV5-1,-,16,TRBJ2-3,CASSLGPNKFTDTQYF
TRBV5-6,-,15,TRBJ1-5,CASSLGQFSNQPQHF
TRBV29-1,-,19,TRBJ2-1,CSGSRGLTQAGRSYNEQFF
TRBV7-9,TRBD2,16,TRBJ2-7,CASSSQTSGSRDEQYF
TRBV6-1,-,13,TRBJ1-2,CASSPSPPRGYTF
TRBV20-1,TRBD2,15,TRBJ2-1,CSAPLRTSGRHEQFF
TRBV14,TRBD1,15,TRBJ2-7,CASSTRQGAWYEQYF
TRBV7-9,TRBD2,17,TRBJ2-3,CASSLARRGGPGDTQYF
TRBV20-1,TRBD2,16,TRBJ2-7,CSARVPSGKYGDEQYF
TRBV20-1,TRBD2,14,TRBJ2-7,CSALPVGTSLEQYF